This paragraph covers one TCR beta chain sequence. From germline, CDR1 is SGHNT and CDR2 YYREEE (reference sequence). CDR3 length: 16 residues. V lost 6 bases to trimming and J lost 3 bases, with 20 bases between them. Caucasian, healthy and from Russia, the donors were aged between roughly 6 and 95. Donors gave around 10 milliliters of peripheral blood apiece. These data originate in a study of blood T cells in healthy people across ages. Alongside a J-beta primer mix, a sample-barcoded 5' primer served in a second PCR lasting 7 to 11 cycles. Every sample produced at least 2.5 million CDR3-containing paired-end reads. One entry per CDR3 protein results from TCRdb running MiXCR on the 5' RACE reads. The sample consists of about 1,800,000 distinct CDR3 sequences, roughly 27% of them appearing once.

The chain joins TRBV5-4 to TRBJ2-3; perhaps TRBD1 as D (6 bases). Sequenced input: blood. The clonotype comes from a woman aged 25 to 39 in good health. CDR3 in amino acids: CASTSGPGEGTDTQYF. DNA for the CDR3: TGTGCCAGCACCTCTGGGCCAGGGGAAGGTACAGATACGCAGTATTTT.